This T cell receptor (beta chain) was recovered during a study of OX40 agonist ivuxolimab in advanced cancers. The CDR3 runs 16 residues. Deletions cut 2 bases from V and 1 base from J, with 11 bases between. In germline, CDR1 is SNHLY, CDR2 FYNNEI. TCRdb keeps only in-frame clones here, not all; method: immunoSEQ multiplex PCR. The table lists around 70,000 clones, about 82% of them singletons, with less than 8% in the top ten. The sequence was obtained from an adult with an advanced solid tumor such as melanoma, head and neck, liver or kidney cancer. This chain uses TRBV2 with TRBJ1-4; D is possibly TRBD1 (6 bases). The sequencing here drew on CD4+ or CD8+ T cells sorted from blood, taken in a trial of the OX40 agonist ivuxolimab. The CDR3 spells CASSESEGGTNEKLFF. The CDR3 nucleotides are TGTGCCAGCAGTGAATCAGAGGGGGGAACTAATGAAAAACTGTTTTTT.